The clone carrying this T cell receptor beta chain was found a few times. Its cognate antigen is unknown. Germline V gene data show CDR1 as MGHDK and CDR2 as SYGVNS. This CDR3 is 12 amino acids long. Trimming took off 6 bases at V and 1 base at J, with 6 bases between the two ends. The repertoire was sequenced with immunoSEQ multiplex PCR; TCRdb's copy has only in-frame clones and lacks some. Here the sample spans some 100,000 clones, 85% to 90% being singletons. These data belong to a study of OX40 agonist ivuxolimab in advanced cancers. Study details: Patients were treated with intravenous ivuxolimab, dosed at 0.01 to 10 mg/kg and infused every 2 weeks.

Overall study results and limits: The investigators did not determine what antigen specificity the expanded peripheral T cells had.

The TCR originated in an adult with an advanced solid tumor such as melanoma, head and neck, liver or kidney cancer. Source: CD4+ or CD8+ T cells sorted from blood, taken in a trial of the OX40 agonist ivuxolimab. This chain joins TRBV25-1 and TRBJ1-1; D remains ambiguous. CDR3 nucleotide sequence: TGTGCCAGCAGAGACGGGAACACTGAAGCTTTCTTT. Translating gives CASRDGNTEAFF.